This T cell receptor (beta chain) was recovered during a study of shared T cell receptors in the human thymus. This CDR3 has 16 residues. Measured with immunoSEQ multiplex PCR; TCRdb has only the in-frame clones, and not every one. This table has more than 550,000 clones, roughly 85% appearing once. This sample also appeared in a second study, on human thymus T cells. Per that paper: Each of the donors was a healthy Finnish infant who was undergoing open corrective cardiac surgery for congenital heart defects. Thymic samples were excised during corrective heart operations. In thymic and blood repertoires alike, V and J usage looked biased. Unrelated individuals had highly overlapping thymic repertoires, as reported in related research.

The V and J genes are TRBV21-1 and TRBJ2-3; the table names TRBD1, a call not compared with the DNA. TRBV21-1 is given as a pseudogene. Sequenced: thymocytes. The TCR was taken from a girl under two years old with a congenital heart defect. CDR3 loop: CASSKAQDSPPDTQYF. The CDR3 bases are TGTGCCAGCAGCAAAGCTCAGGACAGTCCTCCGGATACGCAGTATTTT.